This TCR beta chain was captured by sequencing in a study of blood T cell repertoires in COVID-19. About the research overall: The United States, Italy and Spain supplied acute and convalescent COVID-19 samples. T cells, B-cell-depleted T cells, or PBMCs provided the cDNA or gDNA that served as material.

Enrolled during active infection, Seattle patients were then followed longitudinally. As processed by the authors: Amplification of reference gene primers provided the estimated nucleated cell counts. Profiling relied on immunoSEQ multiplex PCR, and the TCRdb table lists in-frame clones only, not all of them. That table furnishes V, J and clone size, whereas the DNA furnished D and trimming. The sample lists approximately 290,000 clones; nearly 90% were seen once. The CDR3 is 15 residues long. V was trimmed by 3 bases and J by 0 bases, leaving 9 bases between them. CDR1 and CDR2 (germline): SEHNR, FQNEAQ (reference sequence).

What was sequenced was peripheral blood. The sequence came from a woman under 40 with COVID-19, enrolled during active disease. The V gene is TRBV7-9, the J gene TRBJ1-3, with D perhaps matching TRBD1 (5 bases). CDR3 bases: TGTGCCAGCAGCTTGAGTAGGGGCTCTGGAAACACCATATATTTT. Its protein is CASSLSRGSGNTIYF. The full variable domain, in which reference TRBV7-9 and TRBJ1-3 provide the parts outside the CDR3, is DTGVSQNPRHKITKRGQNVTFRCDPISEHNRLYWYRQTLGQGPEFLTYFQNEAQLEKSRLLSDRFSAERPKGSFSTLEIQRTEQGDSAMYLCASSLSRGSGNTIYFGEGSWLTVV.